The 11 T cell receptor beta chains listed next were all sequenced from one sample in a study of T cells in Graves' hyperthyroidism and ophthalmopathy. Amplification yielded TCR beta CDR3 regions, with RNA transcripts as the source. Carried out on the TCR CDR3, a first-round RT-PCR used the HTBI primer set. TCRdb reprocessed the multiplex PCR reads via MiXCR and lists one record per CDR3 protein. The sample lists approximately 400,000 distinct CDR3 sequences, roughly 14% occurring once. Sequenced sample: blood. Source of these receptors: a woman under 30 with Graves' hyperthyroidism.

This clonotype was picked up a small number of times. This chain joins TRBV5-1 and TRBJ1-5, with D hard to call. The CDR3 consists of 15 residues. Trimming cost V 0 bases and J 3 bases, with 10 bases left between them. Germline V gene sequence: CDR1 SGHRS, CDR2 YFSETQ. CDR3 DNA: TGCGCCAGCAGCTTGGATGGGGTCCTCAATCAGCCCCAGCATTTT. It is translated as CASSLDGVLNQPQHF.

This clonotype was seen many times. CDR3 loop: CASSLSWGSPLHF. In nucleotides, the CDR3 is TGTGCCAGCAGCTTAAGCTGGGGTTCACCCCTCCACTTT. The chain recombines TRBV7-2 with TRBJ1-6; no reliable D call. CDR1 is SGHTA and CDR2 is FQGNSA in the germline V gene. The CDR3 is 13 residues long. Trimming took off 2 bases at V and 9 bases at J, with 8 bases between the two ends.

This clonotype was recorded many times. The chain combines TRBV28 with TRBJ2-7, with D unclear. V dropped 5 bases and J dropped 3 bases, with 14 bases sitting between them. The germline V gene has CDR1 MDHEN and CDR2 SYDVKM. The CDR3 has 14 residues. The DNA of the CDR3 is TGTGCCAGCAGTCCGGGTCGTTACTTCTACGAGCAGTACTTC. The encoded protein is CASSPGRYFYEQYF.

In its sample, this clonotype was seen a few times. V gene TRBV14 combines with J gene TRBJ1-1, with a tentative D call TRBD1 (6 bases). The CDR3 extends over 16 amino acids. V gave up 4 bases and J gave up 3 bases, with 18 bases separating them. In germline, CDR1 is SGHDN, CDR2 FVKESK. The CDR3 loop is CASSPQGGGRDTEAFF. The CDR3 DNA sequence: TGTGCCAGCAGCCCACAGGGCGGGGGGCGCGACACTGAAGCTTTCTTT.

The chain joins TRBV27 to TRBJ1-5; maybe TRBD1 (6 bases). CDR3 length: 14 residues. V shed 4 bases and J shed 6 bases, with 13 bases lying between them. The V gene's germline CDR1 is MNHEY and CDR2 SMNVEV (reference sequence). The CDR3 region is CASSSPGHGQPQHF. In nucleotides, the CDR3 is TGTGCCAGCAGTTCCCCGGGACATGGTCAGCCCCAGCATTTT.

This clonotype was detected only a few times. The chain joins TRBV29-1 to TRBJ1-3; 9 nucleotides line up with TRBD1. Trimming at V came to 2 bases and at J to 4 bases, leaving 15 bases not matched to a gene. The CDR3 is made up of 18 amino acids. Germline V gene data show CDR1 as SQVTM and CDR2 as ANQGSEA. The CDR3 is CSVERDREMSVSGNTIYF. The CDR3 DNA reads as TGCAGCGTTGAACGGGACAGGGAGATGTCCGTCTCGGGAAACACCATATATTTT.

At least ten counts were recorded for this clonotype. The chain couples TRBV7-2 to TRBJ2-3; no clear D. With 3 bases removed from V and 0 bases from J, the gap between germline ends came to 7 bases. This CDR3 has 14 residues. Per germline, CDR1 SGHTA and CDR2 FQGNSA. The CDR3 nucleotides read TGTGCCAGCAGCTTTAGTCCTAGCACAGATACGCAGTATTTT. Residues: CASSFSPSTDTQYF.

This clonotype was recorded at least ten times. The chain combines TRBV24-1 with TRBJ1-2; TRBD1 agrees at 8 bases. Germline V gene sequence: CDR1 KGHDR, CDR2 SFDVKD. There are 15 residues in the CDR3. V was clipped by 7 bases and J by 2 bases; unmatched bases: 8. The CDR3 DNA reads TGTGCCACCAGCCCGACAGGGGAGAGGAACTATGGCTACACCTTC. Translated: CATSPTGERNYGYTF.

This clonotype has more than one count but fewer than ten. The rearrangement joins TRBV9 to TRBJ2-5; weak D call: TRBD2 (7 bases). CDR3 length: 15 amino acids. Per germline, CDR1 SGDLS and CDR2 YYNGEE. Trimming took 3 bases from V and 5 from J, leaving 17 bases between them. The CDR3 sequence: CASSATLGGGETQYF. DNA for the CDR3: TGTGCCAGCAGCGCCACGTTAGGGGGAGGGGAGACCCAGTACTTC.

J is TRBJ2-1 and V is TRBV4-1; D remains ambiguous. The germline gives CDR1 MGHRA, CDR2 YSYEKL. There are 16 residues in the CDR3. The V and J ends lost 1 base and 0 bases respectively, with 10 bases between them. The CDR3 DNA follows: TGCGCCAGCAGCCAAGGTCGCCAGAGCTCCTACAATGAGCAGTTCTTC. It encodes CASSQGRQSSYNEQFF.

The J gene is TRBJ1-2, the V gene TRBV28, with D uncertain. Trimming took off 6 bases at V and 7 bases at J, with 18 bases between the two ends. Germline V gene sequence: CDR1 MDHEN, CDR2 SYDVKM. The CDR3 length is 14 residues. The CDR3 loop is CASRRPGIFAGYTF. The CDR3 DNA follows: TGTGCCAGCAGACGACCTGGGATTTTCGCTGGCTACACCTTC.